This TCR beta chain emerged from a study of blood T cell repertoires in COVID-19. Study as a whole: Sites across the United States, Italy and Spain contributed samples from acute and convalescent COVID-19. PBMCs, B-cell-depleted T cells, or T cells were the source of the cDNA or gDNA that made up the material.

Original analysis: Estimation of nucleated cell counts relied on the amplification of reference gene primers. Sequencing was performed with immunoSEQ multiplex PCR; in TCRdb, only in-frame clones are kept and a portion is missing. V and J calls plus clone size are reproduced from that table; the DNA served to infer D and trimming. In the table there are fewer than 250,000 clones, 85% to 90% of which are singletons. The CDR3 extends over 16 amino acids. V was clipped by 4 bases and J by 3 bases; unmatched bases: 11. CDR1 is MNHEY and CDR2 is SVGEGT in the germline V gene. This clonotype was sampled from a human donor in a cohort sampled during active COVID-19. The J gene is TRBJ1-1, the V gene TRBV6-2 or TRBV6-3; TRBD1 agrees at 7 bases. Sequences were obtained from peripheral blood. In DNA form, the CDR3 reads TGTGCCAGCAGTTTCCGCCCAGGGGGATTCGACACTGAAGCTTTCTTT. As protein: CASSFRPGGFDTEAFF.